This T cell receptor beta chain derives from a study of shared clonotypes between healthy human individuals. Study overall: For every donor, three CD4 naive, three CD4 memory, two CD8 naive and one CD8 memory plates were used. Study-level results: What limited the represented genetic and exposure-history diversity was the small number of donors. A generally larger estimated richness was seen in naive subsets than in memory subsets.

About this clone itself: Its antigen is still unknown.

Cells designated naive CD8 were CD45RO-negative and were positively selected for CCR7, with terminally differentiated effector memory CD45RA+ cells excluded. Trimming cost V 3 bases and J 1 base; bases outside gene matches: 3. The CDR3 contains 16 residues. From germline, CDR1 is LNHDA and CDR2 SQIVND (reference sequence). Per the authors' pipeline: Sequence data from immunoSEQ were junction-only and lacked quality scores; consequently, filtering differed. TCRdb's table, derived via immunoSEQ multiplex PCR, lists solely in-frame clones and lacks some. That table furnishes V, J and clone size, whereas the DNA furnished D and trimming. The sample has hundreds of thousands of clones, approximately 96% seen once; the top ten hold 0.11%.

This clonotype was obtained from a woman in her 30s in good health. The sequencing input was naive CD8+ T cells sorted from blood. The V and J genes are TRBV19 and TRBJ2-1; TRBD2 matches at 10 bases. The CDR3 loop reads CASSIRAGGSYNEQFF. In DNA, the CDR3 is TGTGCCAGTAGTATTCGAGCGGGAGGGTCCTACAATGAGCAGTTCTTC.